The 26 T cell receptor beta chains given below trace back to one sample, sequenced in a study of glioma-infiltrating T cells. Using RNA template, CDR3s of TCR alpha and beta were amplified with iRepertoire arm-PCR. From the multiplex PCR reads, TCRdb called clonotypes with MiXCR, one entry per CDR3 protein. The repertoire has 150,000 to 200,000 distinct CDR3 sequences, about 47% of them found once; the top ten carry roughly 5.2%. Source material: glioma tissue, nonneoplastic brain tissue, or PBMCs (not recorded which). All receptors derive from a human donor with low-grade glioma or glioblastoma, undergoing nonglioma brain surgery, or in good health (not recorded which).

The V and J genes are TRBV3-1 and TRBJ2-1; a possible D gene is TRBD2 (6 bases). CDR1 LGHDT and CDR2 YNNKEL come from the germline V gene (reference sequence). V was pared by 0 bases and J by 0 bases, with 21 bases between. The CDR3 runs to 20 residues. CDR3 bases: TGTGCCAGCAGCCAAGAAGGGGAAGGTGGGAGGAAGAGCTCCTACAATGAGCAGTTCTTC. Residues: CASSQEGEGGRKSSYNEQFF.

The chain carries TRBV20-1 and TRBJ2-3, with TRBD2 as a possible D gene (5 bases). Deletions cut 6 bases from V and 0 bases from J, with 16 bases between. Per germline, CDR1 DFQATT and CDR2 SNEGSKA (reference sequence). CDR3 size: 15 residues. The chain's CDR3 is CSAKGSSGSTDTQYF. In DNA, the CDR3 is TGCAGTGCCAAGGGATCCAGCGGAAGCACAGATACGCAGTATTTT.

This chain links TRBV18 with TRBJ2-3; D possibly corresponds to TRBD1 (5 bases). The germline V gene has CDR1 KGHSH and CDR2 LQKENI. The CDR3 sequence is 16 residues long. Between the trimmed V and J ends, which lost 2 bases and 3 bases, there was a span of 15 bases. The CDR3 coding sequence is TGTGCCAGCTCACCAAAAGGAACAGGAATAACAGATACGCAGTATTTT. Encoded protein: CASSPKGTGITDTQYF.

This clonotype was picked up a small number of times. V usage is TRBV7-8 and J usage is TRBJ2-3; 7 bases are shared with TRBD2. V gave up 5 bases and J gave up 2 bases; unmatched junction bases: 10. CDR3 size: 16 residues. Germline V gene data show CDR1 as SGHVS and CDR2 as FQNEAQ. This CDR3 is CASSLSRTRPTDTQYF. Written as DNA, the CDR3 is TGTGCCAGCAGCCTATCCAGGACTAGGCCCACAGATACGCAGTATTTT.

This rearrangement joins TRBV10-2 to TRBJ1-5, with D perhaps TRBD1 (5 bases). CDR1 is WSHSY and CDR2 is SAAADI in the germline V gene. The CDR3 runs to 13 residues. V shed 10 bases and J shed 0 bases, with 10 bases lying between them. The CDR3 sequence: CATGTYSNQPQHF. CDR3 DNA sequence: TGCGCCACCGGGACCTATAGCAATCAGCCCCAGCATTTT.

The V gene is TRBV19, the J gene TRBJ2-5; 7 bases agree with TRBD2. The CDR3 extends over 15 amino acids. Germline V CDR1 and CDR2: LNHDA, SQIVND (reference sequence). V was pared by 7 bases and J by 2 bases, with 10 bases of the junction left unmatched. Written as DNA, the CDR3 is TGTGCCAGTACTACGACTAGCACCGAACAAGAGACCCAGTACTTC. Encoded protein: CASTTTSTEQETQYF.

Points on this clonotype: One end of the junction does not line up with germline, which may come from a read error. V gene TRBV27 combines with J gene TRBJ2-7; D may be TRBD1 (5 bases). The CDR3 is 13 amino acids. Looked up from germline, CDR1 is MNHEY and CDR2 is SMNVEV (reference sequence). The CDR3 coding sequence is TGTGCCAGCAGTCTGGGGCGTCGGTACGATCAGTACTTC. Translating it yields CASSLGRRYDQYF.

The V call is TRBV29-1, the J call TRBJ2-1; the D is unclear. There are 15 residues in the CDR3. V was clipped by 6 bases and J by 0 bases, with 15 bases between them. Germline values: CDR1 SQVTM, CDR2 ANQGSEA. The CDR3: CSVRGAYRSYNEQFF. CDR3 in DNA: TGCAGCGTCCGAGGTGCGTACCGCTCCTACAATGAGCAGTTCTTC.

This clonotype was found many times. V is TRBV6-1 and J is TRBJ2-7, with 7 bases lining up with TRBD1. The CDR3 length is 17 residues. Germline trimming cut 7 bases from V and 5 bases from J; bases unmatched to any gene: 20. Germline-derived CDR1 and CDR2 are MNHNS and SASEGT. Here the CDR3 reads CASTNVKRTGDRHEQYF. The CDR3 DNA reads TGTGCCAGCACCAACGTCAAGCGGACAGGAGATCGGCACGAGCAGTACTTC.

This clonotype was detected once. The chain couples TRBV6-1 to TRBJ2-5; 10 nucleotides align to TRBD2. This CDR3 has 15 residues. The J segment lost 9 bases and the V segment lost 8 bases, leaving 15 bases of the junction unmatched. CDR1 and CDR2 from the germline V gene are MNHNS and SASEGT. This CDR3 reads CASSQGRTSGLAQYF. DNA of the CDR3: TGTGCCAGCTCTCAGGGAAGGACTAGCGGCTTGGCCCAGTACTTC.

With regard to this clonotype: One base away lies a much larger clone, so this may be a sequencing read error. V gene TRBV6-1 combines with J gene TRBJ2-5; a possible D gene is TRBD1 (6 bases). Germline V gene data show CDR1 as MNHNS and CDR2 as SASEGT. This CDR3 region has 13 residues. The V end lost 6 bases, the J end lost 7 bases, and 15 bases lay between the germline ends. The CDR3 sequence is CASRVDRCGTQYF. Written as DNA, the CDR3 is TGTGCCAGCAGGGTAGACAGGTGTGGGACCCAGTACTTC.

This clonotype showed up many times. The V gene is TRBV6-1, the J gene TRBJ2-5; 7 nucleotides agree with TRBD2. Germline values: CDR1 MNHNS, CDR2 SASEGT. The CDR3 is 17 amino acids. The ends lost 6 bases at V and 2 bases at J; junction bases unmatched: 15. In DNA form, the CDR3 reads TGTGCCAGCAGCCTATCAGGGCCTAGCGGACAACAAGAGACCCAGTACTTC. This sequence encodes CASSLSGPSGQQETQYF.

This clonotype was observed a few times. This chain links TRBV19 with TRBJ2-1; tentatively, D is TRBD2 (6 bases). Trimming stripped 7 bases from V and 2 bases from J, with 9 bases between. CDR1 and CDR2 from the germline V gene are LNHDA and SQIVND (reference sequence). The CDR3 covers 13 residues. DNA for the CDR3: TGTGCCAGTAACGGGGGAGCCTACAATGAGCAGTTCTTC. It is translated as CASNGGAYNEQFF.

A remark on this clonotype: This may arise from a read error, as a much more abundant clone is one base away. The V gene is TRBV20-1, the J gene TRBJ2-5; D perhaps matches TRBD1 (6 bases). Germline V CDR1 and CDR2: DFQATT, SNEGSKA (reference sequence). The length of the CDR3 is 12 residues. In DNA, the CDR3 is TGCAGTGCCAGGGGAAACCAAGAGACCAAGTACTTC. Translating gives CSARGNQETKYF.

This clonotype was seen repeatedly, ten times or more. J is TRBJ2-1 and V is TRBV27; 8 bases fit TRBD2. The trim removed 0 bases at V and 8 bases at J, leaving 6 bases unmatched. The CDR3 consists of 15 residues. Germline assignment: CDR1 MNHEY and CDR2 SMNVEV (reference sequence). CDR3 sequence: CASSLSSGGMDEQFF. In nucleotides, the CDR3 is TGTGCCAGCAGTTTATCGTCGGGAGGGATGGATGAGCAGTTCTTC.

In regard to this clonotype: A much larger clone differs from this one at a single base, so this may be a read error. The CDR3, as DNA: TGTGCCAGCAGTCCCGTAACAGCGGGAGGGGCGAGGAACACCGGGGAGCTGTTTTTT. Protein product: CASSPVTAGGARNTGELFF. The V gene is TRBV28, the J gene TRBJ2-2; 10 bases agree with TRBD2. CDR1 and CDR2 (germline): MDHEN, SYDVKM. The junction had 13 bases not matched to a gene; V was cut back by 5 bases and J by 1 base. CDR3 length equals 19 residues.

Notes on this clonotype: Possible read error: a much larger clone is one base away. The limits of the CDR3 on the DNA are not certain, so only TCRdb's listed CDR3 is given. The V and J genes are TRBV7-9 and TRBJ1-1; the DNA was not used to check the table's D call, TRBD1. Per the germline V gene, CDR1 is SEHNR and CDR2 is FQNEAQ (reference sequence). Both ends counted, the CDR3 spans 15 residues. The CDR3 loop is CASTPFGQGNTEDFF.

This clonotype was seen a few times. The chain is built from TRBV14 and TRBJ1-1; D gene unclear. Germline values: CDR1 SGHDN, CDR2 FVKESK. CDR3 length equals 11 residues. Between the trimmed V and J ends, which lost 1 base and 6 bases, there was a span of 3 bases. The CDR3 DNA reads TGTGCCAGCAGCCAAGCCGCTGAAGCTTTCTTT. Protein product: CASSQAAEAFF.

Of note for this clonotype: It may be a read error: a sequence one base away is much more abundant. The rearrangement links TRBV20-1 to TRBJ2-7; the D gene is possibly TRBD2 (5 bases). Germline CDR1 DFQATT, CDR2 SNEGSKA (reference sequence). The CDR3 is made up of 13 amino acids. As DNA, the CDR3 is TGCAGTCCTAGAGGGATTAGCACCTACGAGCAGTACTTC. Translation gives CSPRGISTYEQYF.

This clonotype was counted ten times or more. J is TRBJ2-3 and V is TRBV6-1; D remains unclear. Trimming cost V 1 base and J 0 bases, with 5 bases left between them. Germline CDR1 and CDR2: MNHNS and SASEGT. CDR3 size: 14 residues. The CDR3 nucleotides are TGTGCCAGCAGTGAAGTAGTTAGCACAGATACGCAGTATTTT. The encoded protein is CASSEVVSTDTQYF.

This clonotype was observed many times. The rearrangement joins TRBV20-1 to TRBJ2-3; D may correspond to TRBD1 or TRBD2 (5 bases each). CDR1 is DFQATT and CDR2 is SNEGSKA in the germline V gene (reference sequence). The CDR3 extends over 13 amino acids. V gave up 6 bases and J gave up 5 bases, with 15 bases separating them. The CDR3 DNA reads as TGCAGTGCGCAGCGGATGGGGGAAGATACGCAGTATTTT. Its protein product is CSAQRMGEDTQYF.

This clonotype was seen ten or more times. The chain joins TRBV10-3 to TRBJ1-1; TRBD1 is a possible D gene (6 bases). The ends were cut back, 0 bases at V and 11 bases at J, with 13 bases in the middle. Germline CDR1 is ENHRY and CDR2 is SYGVKD. The CDR3 extends over 13 amino acids. The CDR3 DNA is TGTGCCATCAGTGAGTCGATACAGGGATTCGCTTTCTTT. Translated: CAISESIQGFAFF.

The chain links TRBV4-1 to TRBJ2-1; TRBD2 matches at 7 bases. CDR1 and CDR2 from the germline V gene are MGHRA and YSYEKL. Trimming cost V 4 bases and J 2 bases; bases outside gene matches: 8. This CDR3 contains 16 residues. For the CDR3, the DNA is TGCGCCAGCAGCCCCGAGCCCCTAGCGGCCTACAATGAGCAGTTCTTC. Translated, it gives CASSPEPLAAYNEQFF.

Many counts were recorded for this clonotype. V usage is TRBV6-2 or TRBV6-3 and J usage is TRBJ2-1; no clear D. The ends were cut back, 2 bases at V and 10 bases at J, with 12 bases in the middle. The CDR3 totals 13 residues. Germline V lookup: CDR1 MNHEY, CDR2 SVGEGT. CDR3 residues: CASSYDRIGEQFF. The CDR3 region has the DNA TGTGCCAGCAGTTACGACCGGATCGGGGAGCAGTTCTTC.

The genes are TRBV9 and TRBJ2-1; tentative D call: TRBD2 (6 bases). Germline V gene lookup returns CDR1 SGDLS and CDR2 YYNGEE. The CDR3 length is 15 residues. The V gene lost 4 bases and the J gene lost 5 bases, with 16 bases spanning the gap. Written as DNA, the CDR3 is TGTGCCAGCAGCCCAGGTGGTCTAGCGAACAATGAGCAGTTCTTC. Encoded protein: CASSPGGLANNEQFF.

This clonotype came up many times. The chain couples TRBV24-1 to TRBJ2-1; TRBD1 aligns across 8 bases. Germline loops: CDR1 KGHDR, CDR2 SFDVKD. This CDR3 is 16 amino acids long. The V gene end was trimmed by 3 bases and the J gene end by 5 bases; junction bases not matched to a gene: 8. CDR3 sequence: CATSDPTGTGNNEQFF. The DNA of the CDR3 is TGTGCCACCAGTGATCCGACCGGGACAGGTAACAATGAGCAGTTCTTC.